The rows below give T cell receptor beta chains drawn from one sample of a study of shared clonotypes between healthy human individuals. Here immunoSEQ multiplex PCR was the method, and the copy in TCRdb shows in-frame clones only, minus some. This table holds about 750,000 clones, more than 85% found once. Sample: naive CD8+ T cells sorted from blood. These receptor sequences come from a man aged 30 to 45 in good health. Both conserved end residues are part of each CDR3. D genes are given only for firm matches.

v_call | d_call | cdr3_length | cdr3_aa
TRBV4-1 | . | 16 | CASSPGGTVLNNEQFF
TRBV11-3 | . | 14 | CASSPRDGYNEQFF
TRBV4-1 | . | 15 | CASSQGLTSGTEAFF
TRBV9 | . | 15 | CASSVGQKITDTQYF
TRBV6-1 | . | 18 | CASSGHMDYRYPNYGYTF
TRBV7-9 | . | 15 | CASSLNRGRVNEQYF
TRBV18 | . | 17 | CASSHSPLAGRLDGYTF
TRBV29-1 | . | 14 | CSVTSALAKNIQYF
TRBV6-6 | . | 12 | CASSLAVTEAFF
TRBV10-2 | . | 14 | CASSGSGSNQPQHF
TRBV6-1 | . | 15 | CASSQGVLNNQPQHF
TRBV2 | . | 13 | CASSQGFGGELFF
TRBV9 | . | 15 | CASSARQGGVDIQYF
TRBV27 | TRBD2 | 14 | CASSAGGGTGELFF
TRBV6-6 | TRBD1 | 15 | CASCRDRALTGELFF
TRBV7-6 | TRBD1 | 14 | CASSPRQGLTEAFF
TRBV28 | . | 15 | CASSYDRFSSYEQYF
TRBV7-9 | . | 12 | CASRPVATEAFF
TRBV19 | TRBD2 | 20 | CASRATSGRAFFLNTDTQYF
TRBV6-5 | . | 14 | CASSFLTAYNEQFF
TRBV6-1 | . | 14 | CASCRDMGPREQYF
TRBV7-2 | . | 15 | CASSFGTGISYEQYF
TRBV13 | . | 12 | CASSAANTEAFF
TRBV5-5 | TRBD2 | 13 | CASSFGTNYEQYF
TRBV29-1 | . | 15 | CSVEPHGSYEETQYF
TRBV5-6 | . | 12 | CASSSSSYEQYF
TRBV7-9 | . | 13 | CASSYTPTGEQYF
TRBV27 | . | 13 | CASTTTSNNEQFF
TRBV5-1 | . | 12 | CASRGTFETQYF
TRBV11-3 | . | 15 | CASSLGPVPLYEQYF
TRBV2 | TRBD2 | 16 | CASSDTSGSIHYEQYF
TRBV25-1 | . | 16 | CASSEEGSPFSYEQYF
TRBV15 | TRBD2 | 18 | CATSRDEIAGSSYNEQFF
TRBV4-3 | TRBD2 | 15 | CASSQGLAGVDEQYF
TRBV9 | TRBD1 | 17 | CASSGSRKETGHTEAFF
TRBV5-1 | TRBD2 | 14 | CASSFSGRTGELFF
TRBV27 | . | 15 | CASSLKGPPYNEQFF
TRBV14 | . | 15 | CASSVGTYPRNTQYF
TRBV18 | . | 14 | CASSPPGAYNEQFF
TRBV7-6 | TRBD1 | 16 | CASSLGVQGEDNEQFF
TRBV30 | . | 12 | CAWSVQTYGYTF
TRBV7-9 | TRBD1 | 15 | CASSPDRVSNQPQHF
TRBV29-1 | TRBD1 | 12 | CSVSGTGEGYTF
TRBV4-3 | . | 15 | CASSPEAEGAYEQYF
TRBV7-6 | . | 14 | CASSQTEANTEAFF
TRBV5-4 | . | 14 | CASSLTGYTDTQYF
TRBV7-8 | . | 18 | CASSSRNPGQKLNTEAFF
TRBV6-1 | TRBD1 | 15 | CASMGDRRFQETQYF
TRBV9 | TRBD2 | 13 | CASSPTSPNEQFF
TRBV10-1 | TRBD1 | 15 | CASSGGQTRTDTQYF
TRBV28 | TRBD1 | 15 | CASSEGDSPYNEQFF
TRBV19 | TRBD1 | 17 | CASSIPNDRASNTEAFF
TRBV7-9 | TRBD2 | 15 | CASSLPGLADYEQYF
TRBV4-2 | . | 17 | CASSQGWQKSSYNEQFF